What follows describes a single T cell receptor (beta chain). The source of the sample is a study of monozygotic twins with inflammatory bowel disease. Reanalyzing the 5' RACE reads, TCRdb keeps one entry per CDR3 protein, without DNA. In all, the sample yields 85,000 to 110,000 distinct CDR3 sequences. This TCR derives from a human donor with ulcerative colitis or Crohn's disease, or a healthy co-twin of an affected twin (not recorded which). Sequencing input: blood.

CDR3 residues: CASSKQGRGTEAFF. The genes are TRBV28 and TRBJ1-1; TCRdb reports TRBD1, a call that lacks DNA to check it against. The germline CDR1 and CDR2 sequences are MDHEN and SYDVKM. The CDR3 is 14 amino acids.